This T cell receptor beta chain was found in a study of blood T cell repertoires in COVID-19. Across the whole study: The United States, Italy and Spain provided the acute and convalescent COVID-19 samples. PBMCs, B-cell-depleted T cells, or T cells provided the cDNA or gDNA that made up the material.

Germline V CDR1 and CDR2: MDHEN, SYDVKM. Trimming shortened V by 3 bases and J by 10 bases, and 15 bases separated the two germline ends. This CDR3 has 13 residues. As originally analysed: Counts of nucleated cells, estimated from reference gene primer amplification, were obtained. The table came from immunoSEQ multiplex PCR; TCRdb's copy has only in-frame clones and leaves some out. That table furnishes V, J and clone size, whereas the DNA furnished D and trimming. Of 130,000 to 150,000 clones in the sample, about 85% were seen once. Material: peripheral blood. V and J are TRBV28 and TRBJ1-2; D is uncertain. The clonotype originates from a human donor with acute or convalescent COVID-19. The donor label of this sample is uncertain. CDR3 in DNA: TGTGCCAGCAGTTTCCCATCGCTTGGAGTCTACACCTTC. Its translation: CASSFPSLGVYTF.